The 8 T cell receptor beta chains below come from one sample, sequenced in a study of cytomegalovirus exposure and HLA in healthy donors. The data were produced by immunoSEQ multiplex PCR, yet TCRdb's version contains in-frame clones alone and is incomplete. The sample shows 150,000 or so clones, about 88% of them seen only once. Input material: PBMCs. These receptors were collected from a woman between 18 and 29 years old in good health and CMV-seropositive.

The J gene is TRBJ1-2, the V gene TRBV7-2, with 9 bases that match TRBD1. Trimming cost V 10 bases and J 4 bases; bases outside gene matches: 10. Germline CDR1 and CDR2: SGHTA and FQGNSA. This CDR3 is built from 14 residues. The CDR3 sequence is CATRAGQGRYGYTF. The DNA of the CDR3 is TGTGCCACCCGGGCAGGACAGGGGCGCTATGGCTACACCTTC. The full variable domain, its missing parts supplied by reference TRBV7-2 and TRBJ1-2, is GAGVSQSPSNKVTEKGKDVELRCDPISGHTALYWYRQSLGQGLEFLIYFQGNSAPDKSGLPSDRFSAERTGGSVSTLTIQRTQQEDSAVYLCATRAGQGRYGYTFGSGTRLTVV.

As DNA, the CDR3 is TGCGCCAGCAGCCAAGATTGGGCCTCAGATACGCAGTATTTT. It specifies CASSQDWASDTQYF. This chain uses TRBV4-1 with TRBJ2-3; D gene unclear. The CDR3 totals 14 residues. CDR1 is MGHRA and CDR2 is YSYEKL in the germline V gene. The V gene lost 0 bases and the J gene lost 4 bases, with 8 bases spanning the gap.

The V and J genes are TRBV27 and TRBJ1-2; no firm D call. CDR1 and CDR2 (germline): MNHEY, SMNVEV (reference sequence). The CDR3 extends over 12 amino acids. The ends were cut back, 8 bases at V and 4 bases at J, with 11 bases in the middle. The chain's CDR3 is CASGGSLYGYTF. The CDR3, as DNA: TGTGCCAGCGGAGGGTCCCTCTATGGCTACACCTTC.

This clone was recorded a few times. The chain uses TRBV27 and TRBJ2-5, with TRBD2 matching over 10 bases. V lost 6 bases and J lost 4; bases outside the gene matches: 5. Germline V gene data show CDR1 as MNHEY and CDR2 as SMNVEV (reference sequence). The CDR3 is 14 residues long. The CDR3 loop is CASRRAGGPETQYF. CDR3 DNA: TGTGCCAGCAGGCGAGCGGGGGGGCCAGAGACCCAGTACTTC.

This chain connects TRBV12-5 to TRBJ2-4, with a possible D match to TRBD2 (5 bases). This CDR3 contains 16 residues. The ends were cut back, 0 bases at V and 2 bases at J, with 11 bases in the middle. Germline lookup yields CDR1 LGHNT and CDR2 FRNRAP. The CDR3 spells CASGLVLGPSKNIQYF. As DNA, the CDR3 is TGTGCTAGTGGTTTGGTACTAGGGCCGTCCAAAAACATTCAGTACTTC.

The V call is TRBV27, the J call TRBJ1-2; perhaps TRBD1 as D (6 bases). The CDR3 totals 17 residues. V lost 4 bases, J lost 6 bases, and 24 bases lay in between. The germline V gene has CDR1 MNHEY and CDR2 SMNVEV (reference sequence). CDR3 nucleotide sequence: TGTGCCAGCAGTTCCAGGGCCGGGGGGCGCTTGATGCATGGCTACACCTTC. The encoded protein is CASSSRAGGRLMHGYTF.

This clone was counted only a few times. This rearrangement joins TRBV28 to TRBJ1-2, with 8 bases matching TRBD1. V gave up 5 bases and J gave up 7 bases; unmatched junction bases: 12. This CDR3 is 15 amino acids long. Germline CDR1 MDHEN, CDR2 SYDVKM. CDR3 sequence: CASSPRTGRGFGYTF. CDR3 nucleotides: TGTGCCAGCAGTCCCCGGACAGGGCGGGGATTTGGCTACACCTTC.

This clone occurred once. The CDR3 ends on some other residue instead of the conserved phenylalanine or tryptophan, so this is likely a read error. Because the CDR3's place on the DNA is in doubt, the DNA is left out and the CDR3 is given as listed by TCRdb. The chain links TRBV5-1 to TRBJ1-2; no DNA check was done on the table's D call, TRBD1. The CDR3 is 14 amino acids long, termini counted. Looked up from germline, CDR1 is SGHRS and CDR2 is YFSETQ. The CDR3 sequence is CASSLGQGFLWLHL.